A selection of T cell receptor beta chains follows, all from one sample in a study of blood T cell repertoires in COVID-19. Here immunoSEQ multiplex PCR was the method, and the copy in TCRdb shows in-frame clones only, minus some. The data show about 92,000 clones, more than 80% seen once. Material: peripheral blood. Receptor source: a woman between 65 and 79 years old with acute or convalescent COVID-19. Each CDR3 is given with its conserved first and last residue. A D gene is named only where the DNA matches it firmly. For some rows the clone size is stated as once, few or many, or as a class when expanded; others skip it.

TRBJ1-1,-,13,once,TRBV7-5,CVRSWGGPWGAFF,TGTGTCAGAAGCTGGGGGGGCCCTTGGGGAGCTTTCTTT
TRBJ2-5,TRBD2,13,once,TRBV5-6,CASSREAVGTQYF,TGTGCCAGCAGCCGGGAGGCGGTGGGGACCCAGTACTTC
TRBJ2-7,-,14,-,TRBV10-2,CASRLNPGSYEQYF,TGCGCCAGCAGGCTAAACCCGGGGAGCTACGAGCAGTACTTC
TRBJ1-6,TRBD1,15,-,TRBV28,CASSTMTGKNSPLHF,TGTGCCAGCAGTACGATGACAGGGAAAAATTCACCCCTCCACTTT
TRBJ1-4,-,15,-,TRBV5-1,CASSSLPGSNEKLFF,TGCGCCAGCAGCTCACTTCCGGGATCTAATGAAAAACTGTTTTTT
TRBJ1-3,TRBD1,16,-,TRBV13,CASSWGQGATGNTIYF,TGTGCCAGCAGCTGGGGACAGGGGGCGACTGGAAACACCATATATTTT
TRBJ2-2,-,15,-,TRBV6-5,CASRVLAMNTGELFF,TGTGCCAGCAGAGTTCTAGCGATGAACACCGGGGAGCTGTTTTTT
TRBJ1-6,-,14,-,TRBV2,CASSINRASSPLHF,TGTGCCAGCAGTATAAACAGGGCAAGTTCACCCCTCCACTTT
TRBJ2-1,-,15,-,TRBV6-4,CASSSTGSSYNEQFF,TGTGCCAGCAGTTCGACAGGAAGCTCCTACAATGAGCAGTTCTTC
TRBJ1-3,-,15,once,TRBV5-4,CASSLPPGSGNTIYF,TGTGCCAGCAGCTTGCCCCCAGGCTCTGGAAACACCATATATTTT
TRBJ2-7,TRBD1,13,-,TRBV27,CASRGTGGYEQYF,TGTGCCAGCAGGGGGACAGGGGGCTACGAGCAGTACTTC
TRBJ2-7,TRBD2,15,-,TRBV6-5,CASTPGTSGSYEQYF,TGTGCCAGCACCCCCGGGACTAGCGGCTCCTACGAGCAGTACTTC
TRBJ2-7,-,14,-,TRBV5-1,CASSLEGYSYEQYF,TGCGCCAGCAGCTTAGAGGGTTACTCCTACGAGCAGTACTTC
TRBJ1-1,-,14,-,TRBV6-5,CASRSEGGRTEAFF,TGTGCCAGCAGATCGGAGGGAGGACGCACTGAAGCTTTCTTT
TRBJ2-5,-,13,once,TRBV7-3,CASSSVGGETQYF,TGTGCCAGCAGCTCGGTAGGGGGAGAGACCCAGTACTTC
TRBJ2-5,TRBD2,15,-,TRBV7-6,CASSGLAGDGETQYF,TGTGCCAGCAGCGGACTAGCGGGAGATGGAGAGACCCAGTACTTC
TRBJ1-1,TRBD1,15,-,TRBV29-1,CSVEGSLTGRTEAFF,TGCAGCGTTGAAGGGAGTTTGACAGGGAGGACTGAAGCTTTCTTT